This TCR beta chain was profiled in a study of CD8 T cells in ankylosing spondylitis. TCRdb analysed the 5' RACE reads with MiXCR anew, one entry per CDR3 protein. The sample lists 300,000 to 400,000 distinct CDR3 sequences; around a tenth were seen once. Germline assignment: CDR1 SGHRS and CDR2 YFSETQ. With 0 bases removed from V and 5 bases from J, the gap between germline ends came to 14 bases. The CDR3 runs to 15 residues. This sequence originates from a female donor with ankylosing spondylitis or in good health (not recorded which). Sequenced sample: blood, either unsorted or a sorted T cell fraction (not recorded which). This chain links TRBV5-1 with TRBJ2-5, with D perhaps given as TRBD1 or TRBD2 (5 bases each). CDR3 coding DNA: TGCGCCAGCAGCTTGGCGGCAGGGAGTAGGGAGACCCAGTACTTC. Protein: CASSLAAGSRETQYF.